Below are 22 T cell receptor beta chains sequenced from a single sample in a study of T cell responses to AZD1222 COVID-19 vaccine. Clones were sequenced by immunoSEQ multiplex PCR, and TCRdb holds only the in-frame ones, with some missing. The sample holds approximately 100,000 clones, 75% to 95% seen once. The material sequenced was peripheral blood, taken on day 0 of AZD1222 vaccination. All receptors come from an adult in good health.

V and J are TRBV7-9 and TRBJ1-5, with D unresolved. The germline gives CDR1 SEHNR, CDR2 FQNEAQ (reference sequence). Trimming took off 1 base at V and 5 bases at J, with 6 bases between the two ends. The CDR3 totals 13 residues. The CDR3 DNA follows: TGTGCCAGCAGCTTAGGTGCGGATCAGCCCCAGCATTTT. It translates to CASSLGADQPQHF. The whole variable domain, filled in from reference TRBV7-9 and TRBJ1-5, reads DTGVSQNPRHKITKRGQNVTFRCDPISEHNRLYWYRQTLGQGPEFLTYFQNEAQLEKSRLLSDRFSAERPKGSFSTLEIQRTEQGDSAMYLCASSLGADQPQHFGDGTRLSIL.

This chain connects TRBV19 to TRBJ2-1, with TRBD2 matching 7 bases. V gave up 6 bases and J gave up 6 bases; unmatched junction bases: 5. The CDR3 contains 13 residues. Germline V lookup: CDR1 LNHDA, CDR2 SQIVND (reference sequence). The CDR3 here is CASRAGEINEQFF. CDR3 bases: TGTGCCAGTAGGGCGGGGGAGATCAATGAGCAGTTCTTC.

The chain is built from TRBV11-1 and TRBJ2-5, with 8 bases that match TRBD2. V was clipped by 10 bases and J by 4 bases; unmatched bases: 8. CDR1 is SGHAT, CDR2 FQDESV, per germline (reference sequence). CDR3 length: 13 amino acids. CDR3 DNA: TGTGCCACCAAGACGAGCGGGGGAGAGACCCAGTACTTC. Translating it yields CATKTSGGETQYF.

This chain uses TRBV19 with TRBJ1-5; 7 bases map to TRBD1. Germline V gene data show CDR1 as LNHDA and CDR2 as SQIVND (reference sequence). Losses at the gene ends were 2 bases for V and 0 bases for J; bases not matched to a gene: 4. The length of the CDR3 is 16 residues. CDR3: CASSIYSGGSNQPQHF. In DNA, the CDR3 is TGTGCCAGTAGTATATATTCAGGGGGTAGCAATCAGCCCCAGCATTTT.

This chain uses TRBV19 with TRBJ1-2; no definite D call. The CDR3 is made up of 12 amino acids. Trimming left V 7 bases short and J 3 bases short, with 9 bases between. CDR1 LNHDA and CDR2 SQIVND come from the germline V gene (reference sequence). The CDR3 sequence is CASTFGDYGYTF. The CDR3 coding sequence is TGTGCCAGTACCTTCGGGGACTATGGCTACACCTTC.

In regard to this clone: Compared with germline, one end of the junction differs, possibly owing to a read error. The gene calls are TRBV2 and TRBJ2-1; D uncertain. The CDR3 totals 12 residues. Germline CDR1 SNHLY, CDR2 FYNNEI. CDR3 residues: CASSNSHNEQFF. For the CDR3, the DNA is TGTGCCAGCAGTAACTCCCACAATGAGCAGTTCTTC.

The chain is built from TRBV7-6 and TRBJ2-1; 9 bases map to TRBD1. The CDR3 is 15 amino acids. From germline, CDR1 is SGHVS and CDR2 FNYEAQ. The junction had 6 bases not matched to a gene; V was cut back by 2 bases and J by 7 bases. The CDR3 loop is CASSLTTGGINEQFF. The DNA of the CDR3 is TGTGCCAGCAGCTTAACGACAGGGGGAATAAATGAGCAGTTCTTC.

The chain combines TRBV5-1 with TRBJ1-3, with D possibly being TRBD1 (5 bases). V was pared by 0 bases and J by 0 bases, with 10 bases between. In germline, CDR1 is SGHRS, CDR2 YFSETQ. The CDR3 is 16 amino acids. The CDR3 sequence is CASSLDGGISGNTIYF. The CDR3 coding sequence is TGCGCCAGCAGCTTGGATGGGGGTATCTCTGGAAACACCATATATTTT. Supplemented by reference TRBV5-1 and TRBJ1-3, the full variable domain reads KAGVTQTPRYLIKTRGQQVTLSCSPISGHRSVSWYQQTPGQGLQFLFEYFSETQRNKGNFPGRFSGRQFSNSRSEMNVSTLELGDSALYLCASSLDGGISGNTIYFGEGSWLTVV.

The chain is built from TRBV7-3 and TRBJ2-1, with D perhaps given as TRBD1 or TRBD2 (6 bases each). Trimming took 5 bases from V and 8 from J, leaving 16 bases between them. The CDR3 contains 14 residues. Germline V gene data show CDR1 as SGHTA and CDR2 as FQGTGA. The CDR3 bases are TGTGCCAGCAGCCAGGGGCCTAGCGTCCATGAGCAGTTCTTC. This codes for CASSQGPSVHEQFF. The entire variable domain, with the rest obtained from reference TRBV7-3 and TRBJ2-1, is as follows: GAGVSQTPSNKVTEKGKYVELRCDPISGHTALYWYRQSLGQGPEFLIYFQGTGAADDSGLPNDRFFAVRPEGSVSTLKIQRTERGDSAVYLCASSQGPSVHEQFFGPGTRLTVL.

The V call is TRBV6-5, the J call TRBJ2-2; 10 bases map to TRBD2. V dropped 6 bases and J dropped 7; count of bases not matched to a gene: 5. The CDR3 contains 14 residues. Germline V gives CDR1 MNHEY, CDR2 SVGAGI. The CDR3 coding sequence is TGTGCCAGCAGGCCGGGACTAGCGTTCGGGGAGCTGTTTTTT. Protein sequence: CASRPGLAFGELFF.

This clone has only a few counts. The V gene is TRBV9, the J gene TRBJ1-1, with D tentatively TRBD1 (6 bases). The CDR3 runs 14 residues. Germline values: CDR1 SGDLS, CDR2 YYNGEE. Trimming cost V 4 bases and J 6 bases, with 16 bases left between them. The CDR3 sequence is CASSSNPDSSEAFF. CDR3 nucleotides: TGTGCCAGCAGCTCTAACCCGGACAGTTCTGAAGCTTTCTTT.

This rearrangement joins TRBV28 to TRBJ1-4; 7 bases line up with TRBD1. Looked up from germline, CDR1 is MDHEN and CDR2 is SYDVKM. With V trimmed by 1 base and J by 8 bases, 4 bases remained unmatched. CDR3 size: 14 residues. The CDR3 nucleotides are TGTGCCAGCAGTTTATTCGGGACAGAAGAAAAACTGTTTTTT. It specifies CASSLFGTEEKLFF.

This chain uses TRBV3-1 (or the pseudogene TRBV3-2) with TRBJ2-1; no definite D call. Germline V CDR1 and CDR2: LGHDT, YNNKEL (reference sequence). CDR3 length: 13 amino acids. V dropped 2 bases and J dropped 6 bases, with 8 bases sitting between them. DNA of the CDR3: TGTGCCAGCAGCCAAACCCGGTTCAATGAGCAGTTCTTC. It yields the protein CASSQTRFNEQFF.

The chain joins TRBV2 to TRBJ1-1; D may be TRBD1 (5 bases). Per germline, CDR1 SNHLY and CDR2 FYNNEI. Trimming took 3 bases from V and 5 from J, leaving 16 bases between them. The CDR3 sequence is 15 residues long. The CDR3 DNA sequence: TGTGCCAGCAGTGACCGGGGCTCCGATCCGACTGAAGCTTTCTTT. Amino acid sequence: CASSDRGSDPTEAFF. Using reference TRBV2 and TRBJ1-1 for the parts outside the CDR3, the full variable domain is EPEVTQTPSHQVTQMGQEVILRCVPISNHLYFYWYRQILGQKVEFLVSFYNNEISEKSEIFDDQFSVERPDGSNFTLKIRSTKLEDSAMYFCASSDRGSDPTEAFFGQGTRLTVV.

In this sample, this clone turned up once. V and J are TRBV2 and TRBJ1-1, with D perhaps matching TRBD1 (5 bases). Germline loops: CDR1 SNHLY, CDR2 FYNNEI. This CDR3 comprises 16 residues. Trimming stripped 3 bases from V and 1 base from J, with 15 bases between. CDR3 nucleotide sequence: TGTGCCAGCAGTGAGGGGGGGGAGGAGTGGAACACTGAAGCTTTCTTT. It translates to CASSEGGEEWNTEAFF.

This sequence joins TRBV5-8 and TRBJ1-3, with 10 bases fitting TRBD1. The CDR3 contains 16 residues. The V segment lost 0 bases and the J segment 4 bases; nucleotides outside the gene matches: 4. CDR1 is SGHTS, CDR2 YDEGEE, per germline. The CDR3 DNA follows: TGTGCCAGCAGCTTGGTCGGGACAGGGGAAGGAAACACCATATATTTT. It is translated as CASSLVGTGEGNTIYF.

The genes are TRBV6-1 and TRBJ1-6; D perhaps matches TRBD1 (6 bases). The CDR3 sequence is 15 residues long. V shed 3 bases and J shed 9 bases, with 15 bases lying between them. Germline assignment: CDR1 MNHNS and CDR2 SASEGT. The CDR3 coding sequence is TGTGCCAGCAGTGATCTCCGGGGGCCCTCTTCACCCCTCCACTTT. Translating gives CASSDLRGPSSPLHF.

In this sample, this clone turned up once. The chain links TRBV7-9 to TRBJ2-7, with 9 bases that match TRBD1. The CDR3 sequence is 14 residues long. Trimming took 4 bases from V and 5 from J; bases not matched to a gene: 6. Per the germline V gene, CDR1 is SEHNR and CDR2 is FQNEAQ (reference sequence). The CDR3 DNA follows: TGTGCCAGCAGCTCGACAGGGGGGGAGGACGAGCAGTACTTC. Amino acids: CASSSTGGEDEQYF.

The chain has TRBV7-2 and TRBJ2-1, with 9 nucleotides matching TRBD2. This CDR3 is 18 amino acids long. Germline lookup yields CDR1 SGHTA and CDR2 FQGNSA. The V gene end was trimmed by 2 bases and the J gene end by 9 bases; junction bases not matched to a gene: 17. CDR3: CASSLRGASGTRRGEQFF. DNA of the CDR3: TGTGCCAGCAGCTTAAGGGGGGCTAGCGGGACCAGACGGGGTGAGCAGTTCTTC.

The chain recombines TRBV18 with TRBJ1-5; no reliable D call. Germline-derived CDR1 and CDR2 are KGHSH and LQKENI. V was shortened by 3 bases and J by 2 bases, with 11 bases between the two germline ends. The CDR3 is 15 amino acids. The CDR3 DNA reads as TGTGCCAGCTCACCGTCGTCCCAGGGCAATCAGCCCCAGCATTTT. Residues: CASSPSSQGNQPQHF.

This clone was seen only once. V is TRBV3-1 (or the pseudogene TRBV3-2) and J is TRBJ1-2; D may be TRBD1 (6 bases). The CDR3 sequence is 17 residues long. The V end was cut by 1 base, the J end by 2 bases, with 17 bases between. The germline gives CDR1 LGHDT, CDR2 YNNKEL (reference sequence). The DNA for the CDR3 is TGTGCCAGCAGCCAAGGGGGGGCAGGGAGAGCCAACTATGGCTACACCTTC. Translated, it gives CASSQGGAGRANYGYTF.

This clone showed up just once. The chain employs TRBV30 and TRBJ2-6, with 10 bases aligning to TRBD1. CDR3 size: 15 residues. V gave up 8 bases and J gave up 0 bases; unmatched junction bases: 4. Germline CDR1 and CDR2: GTSNPN and SVGIG (reference sequence). This CDR3 is CAGGQGSSGANVLTF. CDR3 coding DNA: TGTGCCGGGGGACAGGGGAGCTCTGGGGCCAACGTCCTGACTTTC.